The rows below give T cell receptor beta chains drawn from one sample of a study of identical twins. Using its own MiXCR run on the 5' RACE reads, TCRdb lists one record per CDR3 protein. Found here are 200,000 to 300,000 distinct CDR3 sequences, 10% of them singletons; the top ten hold approximately 11%. Sequenced material: memory T cells sorted from blood. These receptors all come from a man aged 45-60 years in good health. Both conserved end residues are part of each CDR3. The D gene is left open where the match is weak.

V gene,D gene,CDR3 protein
TRBV14,TRBD1,CASSPDRGFTDTQYF
TRBV29-1,.,CSVGSTYEQYF
TRBV10-2,.,CASSDRVVDTQYF
TRBV6-2/TRBV6-3,TRBD2,CASSRTSGSYEQYF
TRBV9,TRBD2,CASSPGGGYQETQYF
TRBV7-6,.,CASSSRRYTGELFF
TRBV7-8,TRBD1,CASSFYRDRGETQYF
TRBV6-2/TRBV6-3,TRBD2,CASRLAGGNEQYF
TRBV20-1,TRBD1,CSARAGTGGSPLHF
TRBV5-1,.,CASSLEPANTEAFF
TRBV3-1,TRBD2,CASSPGTSVIQETQYF
TRBV3-1,.,CASSQAALDNEQFF
TRBV19,.,CASSIPYQPQHF
TRBV3-1,TRBD1,CASSWTGEPNTEAFF
TRBV6-1,.,CASRPGLDYEQYF
TRBV2,TRBD1,CASREWTGRGETQYF
TRBV12-3/TRBV12-4,TRBD2,CASRTSGEETQYF
TRBV4-2,.,CASSPLEDYGANVLTF
TRBV18,TRBD2,CASSSRNPGLGVYNEQFF
TRBV5-1,TRBD1,CASSLGTGGWTGNSPLHF
TRBV3-1,.,CASSQDMERSVRQYF
TRBV5-6,TRBD2,CASSLRRGGLYNEQFF
TRBV6-5,TRBD1,CASSYSAGQGTTGELFF
TRBV6-5,TRBD1,CASSYYFGQGSGNTIYF
TRBV12-3/TRBV12-4,.,CASSLGGGPSSYEQYF
TRBV11-2,.,CASSLDHFSLSTDTQYF
TRBV7-2,TRBD2,CASSSWGGGAEETQYF
TRBV6-1,.,CASSAESGGTEAFF
TRBV27,TRBD1,CASSLDRVAGELFF
TRBV6-2/TRBV6-3,.,CASSYGRGNGEAFF
TRBV29-1,.,CSAYEGYNEQFF
TRBV5-6,TRBD2,CASSLGAGTYEQYF
TRBV29-1,TRBD2,CSVSASGSLDEQFF
TRBV4-3,.,CASSHVGRTYEQYF
TRBV28,.,CASSWFRETYEQYF
TRBV5-1,TRBD1,CASKYRDRGNTEAFF
TRBV14,.,CASSQSGTGELFF
TRBV11-3,.,CASSPSPNQETQYF
TRBV29-1,TRBD2,CSVSPTSAYEQYF
TRBV10-3,TRBD1,CAISESGGGSTDTQYF
TRBV6-5,.,CASSFSLTIGGTEAFF
TRBV28,.,CASGFGGGTYNEQFF
TRBV7-2,TRBD1,CASSLGSGGVGYTF
TRBV6-2/TRBV6-3,.,CASSYPKGSAYNEQFF
TRBV10-3,TRBD1,CATGQGAISPLHF
TRBV12-3/TRBV12-4,.,CASSLGTGGGNIQYF
TRBV10-3,.,CAISVGVNTEAFF
TRBV25-1,TRBD2,CASCGLAGEVDQETQYF
TRBV4-3,.,CASSPWDGLNYGYTF
TRBV9,.,CASSVRDGETQYF
TRBV12-3/TRBV12-4,.,CASSLRGMNTEAFF
TRBV11-2,.,CASSSSTEAFF
TRBV11-1,TRBD1,CASSFSGTGGAWNTEAFF
TRBV29-1,TRBD1,CSPKQGLSSGANVLTF